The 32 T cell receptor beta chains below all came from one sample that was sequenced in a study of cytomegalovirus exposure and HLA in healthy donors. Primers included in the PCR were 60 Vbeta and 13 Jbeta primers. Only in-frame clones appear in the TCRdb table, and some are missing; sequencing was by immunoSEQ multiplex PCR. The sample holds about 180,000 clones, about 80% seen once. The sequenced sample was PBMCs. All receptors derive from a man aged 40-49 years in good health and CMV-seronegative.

Written as DNA, the CDR3 is TGTGCCAGCAGTCGTACAGGGGGCTACAAAAACATTCAGTACTTC. Amino acid sequence: CASSRTGGYKNIQYF. V gene TRBV6-1 combines with J gene TRBJ2-4; 9 bases are shared with TRBD1. Looked up from germline, CDR1 is MNHNS and CDR2 is SASEGT. The CDR3 is 15 residues long. J gave up 3 bases and V 5 bases, and 5 bases lay outside the gene matches.

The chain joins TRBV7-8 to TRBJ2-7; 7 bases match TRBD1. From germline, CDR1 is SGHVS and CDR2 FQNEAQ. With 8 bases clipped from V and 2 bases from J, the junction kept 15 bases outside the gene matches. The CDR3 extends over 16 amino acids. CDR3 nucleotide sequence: TGTGCCAGCGGATTAGGGGGCGCGGTTAGTACCTACGAGCAGTACTTC. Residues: CASGLGGAVSTYEQYF.

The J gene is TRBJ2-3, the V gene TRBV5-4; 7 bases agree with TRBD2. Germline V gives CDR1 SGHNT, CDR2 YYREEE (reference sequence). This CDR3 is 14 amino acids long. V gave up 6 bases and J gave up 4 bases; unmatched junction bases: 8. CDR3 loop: CASNPGLRPDTQYF. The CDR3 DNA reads TGTGCCAGCAATCCGGGACTAAGGCCAGATACGCAGTATTTT.

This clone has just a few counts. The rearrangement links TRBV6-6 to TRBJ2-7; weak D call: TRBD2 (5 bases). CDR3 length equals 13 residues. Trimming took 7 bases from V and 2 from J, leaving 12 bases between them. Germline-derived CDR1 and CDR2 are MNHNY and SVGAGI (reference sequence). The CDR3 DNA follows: TGTGCCAGCATTGGTGGAGGCACCTACGAGCAGTACTTC. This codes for CASIGGGTYEQYF.

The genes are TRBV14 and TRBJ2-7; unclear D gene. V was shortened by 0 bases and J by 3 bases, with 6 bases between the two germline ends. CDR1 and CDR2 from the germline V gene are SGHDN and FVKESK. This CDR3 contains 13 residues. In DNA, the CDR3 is TGTGCCAGCAGCCAAGACCCTTACTACGAGCAGTACTTC. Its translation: CASSQDPYYEQYF.

CDR3 region: CASSQRRGGFDEQYF. The CDR3 DNA reads TGTGCCAGCAGCCAACGGCGGGGGGGCTTCGACGAGCAGTACTTC. The J gene is TRBJ2-7, the V gene TRBV4-2; 9 bases align to TRBD2. With V trimmed by 2 bases and J by 5 bases, 7 bases remained unmatched. Germline V CDR1 and CDR2: LGHNA, YNFKEQ. This CDR3 has 15 residues.

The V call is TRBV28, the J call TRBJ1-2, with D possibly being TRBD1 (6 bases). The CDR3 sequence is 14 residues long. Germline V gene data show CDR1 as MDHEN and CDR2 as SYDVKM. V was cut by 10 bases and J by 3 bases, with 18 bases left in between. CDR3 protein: CATYLGRGDYGYTF. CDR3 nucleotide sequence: TGTGCCACCTATCTCGGGAGGGGGGACTATGGCTACACCTTC.

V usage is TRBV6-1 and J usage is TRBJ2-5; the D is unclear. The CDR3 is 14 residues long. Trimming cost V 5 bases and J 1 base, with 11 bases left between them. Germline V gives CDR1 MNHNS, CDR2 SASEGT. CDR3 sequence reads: CASSPRHSQETQYF. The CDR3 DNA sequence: TGTGCCAGCAGTCCCCGACATTCCCAAGAGACCCAGTACTTC.

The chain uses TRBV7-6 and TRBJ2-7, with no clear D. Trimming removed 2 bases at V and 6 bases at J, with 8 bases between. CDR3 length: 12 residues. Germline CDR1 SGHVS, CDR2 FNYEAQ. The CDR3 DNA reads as TGTGCCAGCAGCTTAAATACGGGCGAGCAGTACTTC. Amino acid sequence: CASSLNTGEQYF.

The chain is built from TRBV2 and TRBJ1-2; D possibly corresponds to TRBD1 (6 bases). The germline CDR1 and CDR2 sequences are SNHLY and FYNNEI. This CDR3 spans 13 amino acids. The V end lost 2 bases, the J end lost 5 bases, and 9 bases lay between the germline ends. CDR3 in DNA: TGTGCCAGCAGTGAAACCCAGGGGTATGGCTACACCTTC. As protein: CASSETQGYGYTF.

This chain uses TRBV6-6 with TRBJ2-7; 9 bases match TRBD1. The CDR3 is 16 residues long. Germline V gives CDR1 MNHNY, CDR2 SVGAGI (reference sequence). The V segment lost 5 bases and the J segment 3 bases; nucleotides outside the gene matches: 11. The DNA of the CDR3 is TGTGCCAGCAGTCTCGAAACCGGGACAGGGTTCTACGAGCAGTACTTC. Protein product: CASSLETGTGFYEQYF.

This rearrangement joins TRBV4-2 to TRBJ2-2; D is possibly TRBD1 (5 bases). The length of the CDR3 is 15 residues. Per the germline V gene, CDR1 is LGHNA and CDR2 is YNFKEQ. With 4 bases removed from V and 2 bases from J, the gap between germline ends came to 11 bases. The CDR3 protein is CASSPATANTGELFF. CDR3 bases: TGTGCCAGCAGCCCAGCGACAGCAAACACCGGGGAGCTGTTTTTT.

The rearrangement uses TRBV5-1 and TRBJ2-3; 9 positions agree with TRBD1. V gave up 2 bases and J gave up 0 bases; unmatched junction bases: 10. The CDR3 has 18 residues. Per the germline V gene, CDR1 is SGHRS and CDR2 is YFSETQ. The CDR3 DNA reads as TGCGCCAGCAGCTTACCTACAGGGACAGGGTCTAGCACAGATACGCAGTATTTT. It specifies CASSLPTGTGSSTDTQYF.

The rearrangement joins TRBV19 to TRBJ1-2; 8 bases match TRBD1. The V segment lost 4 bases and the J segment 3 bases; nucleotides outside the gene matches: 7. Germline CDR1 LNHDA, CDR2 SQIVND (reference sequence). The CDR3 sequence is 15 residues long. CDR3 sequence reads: CASSTAATGDYGYTF. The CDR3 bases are TGTGCCAGTAGTACCGCCGCGACAGGGGACTATGGCTACACCTTC.

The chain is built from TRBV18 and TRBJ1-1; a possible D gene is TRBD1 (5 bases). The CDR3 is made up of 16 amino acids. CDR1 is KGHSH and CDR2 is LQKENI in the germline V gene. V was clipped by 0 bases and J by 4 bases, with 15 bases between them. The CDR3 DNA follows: TGTGCCAGCTCACCACCGGCGACGGGGGTGGGCACTGAAGCTTTCTTT. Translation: CASSPPATGVGTEAFF.

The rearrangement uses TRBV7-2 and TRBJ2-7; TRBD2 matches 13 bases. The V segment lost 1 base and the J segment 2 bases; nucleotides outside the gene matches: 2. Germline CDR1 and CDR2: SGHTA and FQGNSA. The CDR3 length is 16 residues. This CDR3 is CASSLEGTSGAYEQYF. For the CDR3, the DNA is TGTGCCAGCAGCTTAGAAGGGACTAGCGGGGCCTACGAGCAGTACTTC.

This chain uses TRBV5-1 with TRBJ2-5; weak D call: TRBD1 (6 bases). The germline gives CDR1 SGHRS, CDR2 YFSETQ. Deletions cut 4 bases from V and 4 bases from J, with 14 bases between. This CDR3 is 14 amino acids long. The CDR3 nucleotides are TGCGCCAGCAGCACCCCAGGGGCCCGAGAGACCCAGTACTTC. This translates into CASSTPGARETQYF.

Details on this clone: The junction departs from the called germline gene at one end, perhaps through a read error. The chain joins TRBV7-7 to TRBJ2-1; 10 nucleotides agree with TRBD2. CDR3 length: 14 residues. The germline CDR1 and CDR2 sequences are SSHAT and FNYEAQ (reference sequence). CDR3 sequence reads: CASSFSGGADEQFF. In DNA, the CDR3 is TGTGCTAGCAGCTTCAGCGGGGGGGCCGATGAGCAGTTCTTC.

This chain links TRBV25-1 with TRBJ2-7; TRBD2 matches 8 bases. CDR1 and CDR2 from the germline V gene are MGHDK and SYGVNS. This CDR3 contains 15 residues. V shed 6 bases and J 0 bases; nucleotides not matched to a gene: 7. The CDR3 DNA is TGTGCCAGCAGCACACTAGCGGTCAACTCCTACGAGCAGTACTTC. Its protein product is CASSTLAVNSYEQYF.

The CDR3 DNA reads as TGTGCCAGCAGTTTCGGGACTAGCGGGACTCGAGTATTCTACGAGCAGTACTTC. Its protein is CASSFGTSGTRVFYEQYF. The chain has TRBV27 and TRBJ2-7; TRBD2 matches 13 bases. This CDR3 is 18 amino acids long. The V gene's germline CDR1 is MNHEY and CDR2 SMNVEV (reference sequence). V dropped 3 bases and J dropped 3; count of bases not matched to a gene: 11.

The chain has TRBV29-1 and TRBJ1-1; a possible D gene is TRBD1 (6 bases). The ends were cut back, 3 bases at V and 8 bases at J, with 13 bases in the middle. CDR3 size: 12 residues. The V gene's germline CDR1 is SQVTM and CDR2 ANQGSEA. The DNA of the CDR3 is TGCAGCGTTGATAAAGGGGGACTAGAAGCTTTCTTT. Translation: CSVDKGGLEAFF.

CDR3 sequence reads: CASIMTSGRSSYNEQFF. CDR3 nucleotides: TGTGCCAGCATCATGACTAGCGGGAGGAGCTCCTACAATGAGCAGTTCTTC. The V call is TRBV7-2, the J call TRBJ2-1; 13 nucleotides align to TRBD2. CDR3 length equals 17 residues. V was pared by 7 bases and J by 0 bases, with 6 bases of the junction left unmatched. Germline CDR1 is SGHTA and CDR2 is FQGNSA. Full variable domain (remainder filled in from reference TRBV7-2 and TRBJ2-1): GAGVSQSPSNKVTEKGKDVELRCDPISGHTALYWYRQSLGQGLEFLIYFQGNSAPDKSGLPSDRFSAERTGGSVSTLTIQRTQQEDSAVYLCASIMTSGRSSYNEQFFGPGTRLTVL.

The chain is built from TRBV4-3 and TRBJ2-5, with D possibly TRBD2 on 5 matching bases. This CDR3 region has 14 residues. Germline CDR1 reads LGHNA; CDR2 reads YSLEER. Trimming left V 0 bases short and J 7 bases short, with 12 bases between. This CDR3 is CASSQDERTGTQYF. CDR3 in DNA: TGCGCCAGCAGCCAAGACGAGCGGACGGGGACCCAGTACTTC.

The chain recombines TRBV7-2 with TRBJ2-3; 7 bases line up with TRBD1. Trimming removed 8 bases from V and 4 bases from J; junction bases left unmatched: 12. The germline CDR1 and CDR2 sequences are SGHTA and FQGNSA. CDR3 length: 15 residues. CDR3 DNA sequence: TGTGCCAGCGCACGACAGGGTGGATCCCCAGATACGCAGTATTTT. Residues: CASARQGGSPDTQYF.

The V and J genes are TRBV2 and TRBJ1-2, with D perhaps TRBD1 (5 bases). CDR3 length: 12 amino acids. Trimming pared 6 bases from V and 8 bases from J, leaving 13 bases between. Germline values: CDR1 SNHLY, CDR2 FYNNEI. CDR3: CASSVPTDGYTF. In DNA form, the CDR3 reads TGTGCCAGCAGCGTACCGACAGACGGCTACACCTTC.

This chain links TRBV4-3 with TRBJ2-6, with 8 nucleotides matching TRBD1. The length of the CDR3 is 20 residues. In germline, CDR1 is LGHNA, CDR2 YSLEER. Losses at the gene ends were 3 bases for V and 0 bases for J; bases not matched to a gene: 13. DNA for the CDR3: TGCGCCAGCAGCCATCGTATATACGGGACAGGTGCCTCTGGGGCCAACGTCCTGACTTTC. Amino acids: CASSHRIYGTGASGANVLTF.

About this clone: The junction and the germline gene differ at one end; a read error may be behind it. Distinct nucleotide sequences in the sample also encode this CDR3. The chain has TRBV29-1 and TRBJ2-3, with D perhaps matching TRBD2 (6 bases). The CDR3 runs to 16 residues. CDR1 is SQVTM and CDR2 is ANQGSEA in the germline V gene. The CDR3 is CSVEEGVRGRTDTQYF. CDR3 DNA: TGCAGCGTTGAAGAAGGGGTGCGGGGTCGCACGGATACGCAGTATTTT.

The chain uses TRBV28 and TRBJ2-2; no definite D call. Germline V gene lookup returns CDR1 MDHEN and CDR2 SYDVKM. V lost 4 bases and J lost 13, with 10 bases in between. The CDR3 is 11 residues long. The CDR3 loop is CASSSNLRLFF. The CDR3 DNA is TGTGCCAGCAGTTCCAACCTACGGCTGTTTTTT. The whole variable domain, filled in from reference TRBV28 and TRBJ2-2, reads DVKVTQSSRYLVKRTGEKVFLECVQDMDHENMFWYRQDPGLGLRLIYFSYDVKMKEKGDIPEGYSVSREKKERFSLILESASTNQTSMYLCASSSNLRLFFGEGSRLTVL.

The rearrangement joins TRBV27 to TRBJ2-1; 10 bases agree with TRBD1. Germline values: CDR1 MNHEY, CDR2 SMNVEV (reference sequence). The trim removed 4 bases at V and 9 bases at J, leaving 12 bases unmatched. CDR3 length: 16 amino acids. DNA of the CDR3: TGTGCCAGCAGTTCCCCTCCAAGACAGGGGGCAGGTGAGCAGTTCTTC. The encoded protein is CASSSPPRQGAGEQFF.

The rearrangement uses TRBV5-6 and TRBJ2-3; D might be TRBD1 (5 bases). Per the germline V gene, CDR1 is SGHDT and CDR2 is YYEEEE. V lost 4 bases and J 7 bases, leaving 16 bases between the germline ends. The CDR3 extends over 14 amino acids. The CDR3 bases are TGTGCCAGCAGCGCCGGTTCCTGGGGCTATACGCAGTATTTT. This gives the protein CASSAGSWGYTQYF.

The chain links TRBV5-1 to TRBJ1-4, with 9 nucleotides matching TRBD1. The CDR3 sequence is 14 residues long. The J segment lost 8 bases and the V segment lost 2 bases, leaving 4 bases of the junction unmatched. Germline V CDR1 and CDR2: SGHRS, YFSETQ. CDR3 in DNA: TGCGCCAGCAGCTTCGACAGGGGGAAAGAAAAACTGTTTTTT. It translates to CASSFDRGKEKLFF.

The CDR3: CASSRLGQDNPQHF. The CDR3 DNA is TGTGCCAGCAGTCGCCTGGGGCAGGATAATCCCCAGCATTTT. The chain links TRBV6-5 to TRBJ1-5; the D gene is possibly TRBD1 (5 bases). The germline CDR1 and CDR2 sequences are MNHEY and SVGAGI. V was cut by 5 bases and J by 10 bases, with 18 bases left in between. This CDR3 region has 14 residues.